Below, 31 T cell receptor beta chains from the same sample are listed, as sequenced in a study of control samples from healthy donors and cancer patients (TCRdb year 2020). To prepare the library, the immunoSEQ multiplex PCR assay was applied. The table was pulled from immuneACCESS by TCRdb, which kept in-frame rearrangements only. Such tables lose some clones; where checked, under half of the loss comes from unresolved V genes, and the rest has no known cause. Counted in this sample were under 450,000 clones; roughly 90% of them appeared once. The ten largest clones capture over 5.5% of the sample. Sequencing used PBMCs. These receptors all come from a man aged 40-50 years with head and neck cancer.

The J gene is TRBJ2-6, the V gene TRBV3-1 (or the pseudogene TRBV3-2); TRBD1 or TRBD2 may be the D gene (5 bases each). This CDR3 comprises 15 residues. Trimming stripped 1 base from V and 3 bases from J, with 7 bases between. Germline values: CDR1 LGHDT, CDR2 YNNKEL (reference sequence). CDR3 sequence: CASSQVRGGANVLTF. The CDR3 nucleotides read TGTGCCAGCAGCCAAGTGAGGGGTGGGGCCAACGTCCTGACTTTC.

The chain combines TRBV28 with TRBJ1-5; D unresolved. CDR3 length equals 12 residues. Per the germline V gene, CDR1 is MDHEN and CDR2 is SYDVKM. Trimming took off 5 bases at V and 11 bases at J, with 13 bases between the two ends. The CDR3 sequence is CASSLTAPTQHF. CDR3 nucleotides: TGTGCCAGCAGTCTTACAGCTCCCACCCAGCATTTT.

This clone was observed a handful of times. J is TRBJ2-6 and V is TRBV5-1, with 7 bases identical to TRBD2. This CDR3 has 20 amino acids. V shed 1 base and J 4 bases; nucleotides not matched to a gene: 17. The germline V gene has CDR1 SGHRS and CDR2 YFSETQ. The CDR3 DNA is TGCGCCAGCAGCTTGACTGGGGGAGGGAGTCTTGGACCCGGGGCCAACGTCCTGACTTTC. Translation gives CASSLTGGGSLGPGANVLTF.

This chain links TRBV11-2 with TRBJ2-5; D unclear. This CDR3 spans 13 amino acids. Germline lookup yields CDR1 SGHAT and CDR2 FQNNGV. V was trimmed by 3 bases and J by 5 bases, leaving 10 bases between them. The CDR3, as DNA: TGTGCCAGCAGCTTGGGGTTGGGGGAGACCCAGTACTTC. It is translated as CASSLGLGETQYF.

V is TRBV6-2 or TRBV6-3 and J is TRBJ2-1; D is undetermined. CDR3 length: 12 amino acids. Per germline, CDR1 MNHEY and CDR2 SVGEGT. Trimming left V 3 bases short and J 7 bases short, with 7 bases between. The CDR3 bases are TGTGCCAGCAGTTATGACGGGAATGAGCAGTTCTTC. This gives the protein CASSYDGNEQFF.

V usage is TRBV7-9 and J usage is TRBJ2-1; D may be TRBD1 (5 bases). Trimming removed 3 bases from V and 2 bases from J, with 14 bases in between. Germline CDR1 reads SEHNR; CDR2 reads FQNEAQ (reference sequence). This CDR3 has 16 residues. The CDR3 bases are TGTGCCAGCAGCTTCCTCACAGGTGGACCCTACAATGAGCAGTTCTTC. Protein sequence: CASSFLTGGPYNEQFF.

The V gene is TRBV28, the J gene TRBJ1-5; D is unclear. This CDR3 region has 15 residues. Looked up from germline, CDR1 is MDHEN and CDR2 is SYDVKM. The ends were cut back, 3 bases at V and 0 bases at J, with 9 bases in the middle. Written as DNA, the CDR3 is TGTGCCAGCAGTTTCTCCGGGGTTAGCAATCAGCCCCAGCATTTT. It codes for CASSFSGVSNQPQHF.

The chain links TRBV7-2 to TRBJ1-1; possibly TRBD1 for D (6 bases). Trimming removed 7 bases from V and 1 base from J, with 19 bases in between. This CDR3 contains 16 residues. Germline assignment: CDR1 SGHTA and CDR2 FQGNSA. The CDR3 here is CASIRGGMWPNTEAFF. The CDR3 nucleotides read TGTGCCAGCATCCGCGGGGGCATGTGGCCGAACACTGAAGCTTTCTTT. Filled out from reference TRBV7-2 and TRBJ1-1, the complete variable domain reads GAGVSQSPSNKVTEKGKDVELRCDPISGHTALYWYRQSLGQGLEFLIYFQGNSAPDKSGLPSDRFSAERTGGSVSTLTIQRTQQEDSAVYLCASIRGGMWPNTEAFFGQGTRLTVV.

The chain couples TRBV6-5 to TRBJ2-7; D may be TRBD1 (5 bases). V dropped 4 bases and J dropped 5 bases, with 15 bases sitting between them. This CDR3 is built from 14 residues. Germline-derived CDR1 and CDR2 are MNHEY and SVGAGI. Here the CDR3 reads CASSFRQRSNEQYF. DNA for the CDR3: TGTGCCAGCAGTTTCCGACAGAGGTCTAACGAGCAGTACTTC.

This chain connects TRBV3-1 (or the pseudogene TRBV3-2) to TRBJ2-1, with D tentatively TRBD1 (5 bases). Trimming left V 1 base short and J 6 bases short, with 7 bases between. The length of the CDR3 is 13 residues. Germline V lookup: CDR1 LGHDT, CDR2 YNNKEL (reference sequence). CDR3 residues: CASSQVRGNEQFF. CDR3 nucleotide sequence: TGTGCCAGCAGCCAAGTAAGGGGCAATGAGCAGTTCTTC.

V and J are TRBV11-2 and TRBJ2-3; 8 nucleotides line up with TRBD2. The CDR3 is 17 amino acids. With V trimmed by 2 bases and J by 6 bases, 13 bases remained unmatched. Germline V gene sequence: CDR1 SGHAT, CDR2 FQNNGV. CDR3: CASSLFLAGLGRDTQYF. Here the CDR3 DNA reads TGTGCCAGCAGCTTATTCTTAGCGGGGCTAGGGAGGGATACGCAGTATTTT. The complete variable domain, with remaining parts taken from reference TRBV11-2 and TRBJ2-3, reads EAGVAQSPRYKIIEKRQSVAFWCNPISGHATLYWYQQILGQGPKLLIQFQNNGVVDDSQLPKDRFSAERLKGVDSTLKIQPAKLEDSAVYLCASSLFLAGLGRDTQYFGPGTRLTVL.

This rearrangement joins TRBV6-5 to TRBJ1-4, with D maybe TRBD1 (5 bases). Trimming left V 5 bases short and J 3 bases short, with 10 bases between. Germline CDR1 and CDR2: MNHEY and SVGAGI. The CDR3 length is 14 residues. The CDR3: CASSPGSANEKLFF. The DNA of the CDR3 is TGTGCCAGCAGTCCAGGGTCAGCTAATGAAAAACTGTTTTTT.

The chain recombines TRBV6-6 with TRBJ2-1; 9 nucleotides align to TRBD1. CDR3 length: 16 amino acids. The trim removed 4 bases at V and 8 bases at J, leaving 12 bases unmatched. Looked up from germline, CDR1 is MNHNY and CDR2 is SVGAGI (reference sequence). The CDR3: CASSSPDRGVGDEQFF. DNA for the CDR3: TGTGCCAGCAGTTCCCCCGACAGGGGGGTTGGCGATGAGCAGTTCTTC.

Remarks on this clone: Other DNA sequences from this sample encode an identical CDR3 as well. The V gene is TRBV5-1, the J gene TRBJ2-3, with TRBD2 matching over 13 bases. Germline V gives CDR1 SGHRS, CDR2 YFSETQ. J lost 2 bases, V lost 4 bases, and 4 bases had no gene match. The CDR3 is 16 amino acids. CDR3 in DNA: TGCGCCAGCAGCCTCGGGACTAGCGGGGACACAGATACGCAGTATTTT. It encodes CASSLGTSGDTDTQYF.

The V call is TRBV19, the J call TRBJ1-4; TRBD1 agrees at 7 bases. This CDR3 region has 13 residues. The germline V gene has CDR1 LNHDA and CDR2 SQIVND (reference sequence). Germline trimming cut 6 bases from V and 5 bases from J; bases unmatched to any gene: 3. The CDR3 DNA is TGTGCCAGTAGACCACAGGGGAATGAAAAACTGTTTTTT. Translation: CASRPQGNEKLFF.

Of note for this clone: The sample holds other DNA sequences that translate to the same CDR3. The J gene is TRBJ2-2, the V gene TRBV3-1 (or the pseudogene TRBV3-2); D may be TRBD1 or TRBD2 (6 bases each). The germline V gene has CDR1 LGHDT and CDR2 YNNKEL (reference sequence). The CDR3 has 13 residues. Between the trimmed V and J ends, which lost 6 bases and 6 bases, there was a span of 11 bases. The DNA for the CDR3 is TGTGCCAGCAGTCAGAGGGGGGCCGGGGAGCTGTTTTTT. Protein sequence: CASSQRGAGELFF.

The chain couples TRBV28 to TRBJ1-1; perhaps TRBD1 as D (6 bases). Per germline, CDR1 MDHEN and CDR2 SYDVKM. This CDR3 comprises 15 residues. V was shortened by 3 bases and J by 5 bases, with 16 bases between the two germline ends. CDR3 loop: CASSFSRRGATEAFF. CDR3 sequence (DNA): TGTGCCAGCAGTTTTTCGCGGCGGGGGGCGACTGAAGCTTTCTTT.

The genes are TRBV6-6 and TRBJ1-5; D might be TRBD1 (6 bases). The CDR3 contains 15 residues. Trimming removed 4 bases from V and 2 bases from J, with 12 bases in between. Looked up from germline, CDR1 is MNHNY and CDR2 is SVGAGI (reference sequence). The DNA for the CDR3 is TGTGCCAGCAGTTTATACAGGGACGGCAATCAGCCCCAGCATTTT. It yields the protein CASSLYRDGNQPQHF.

The rearrangement links TRBV24-1 to TRBJ2-3; D is possibly TRBD2 (6 bases). The germline gives CDR1 KGHDR, CDR2 SFDVKD. CDR3 size: 15 residues. Trimming took off 9 bases at V and 2 bases at J, with 17 bases between the two ends. CDR3 in amino acids: CATEKTRGSTDTQYF. CDR3 DNA: TGTGCCACCGAGAAAACCCGGGGGTCCACAGATACGCAGTATTTT.

By proportion, this clone is hyperexpanded. This chain joins TRBV4-1 and TRBJ2-7; TRBD1 might be the D (6 bases). CDR3 length: 16 amino acids. Germline V gene sequence: CDR1 MGHRA, CDR2 YSYEKL. Trimming cost V 4 bases and J 1 base, with 17 bases left between them. The CDR3 nucleotides are TGCGCCAGCAGCCCAGCCGAGACAGGTCTTTCCTACGAGCAGTACTTC. Translated, it gives CASSPAETGLSYEQYF.

The chain combines TRBV7-8 with TRBJ1-5; TRBD1 is a possible D gene (6 bases). The CDR3 totals 15 residues. Germline values: CDR1 SGHVS, CDR2 FQNEAQ. V lost 2 bases and J lost 8, with 16 bases in between. The CDR3 coding sequence is TGTGCCAGCAGCTTACGTCCAGGGGTGATTGAGCCCCAGCATTTT. Translated: CASSLRPGVIEPQHF.

The V call is TRBV4-1, the J call TRBJ2-7, with D maybe TRBD2 (7 bases). Germline values: CDR1 MGHRA, CDR2 YSYEKL. The CDR3 has 16 residues. V was shortened by 4 bases and J by 2 bases, with 18 bases between the two germline ends. The CDR3 DNA reads TGCGCCAGCAGCCGCGGGGGCATCACGGGCCCCTACGAGCAGTACTTC. Protein sequence: CASSRGGITGPYEQYF.

V usage is TRBV6-2 or TRBV6-3 and J usage is TRBJ2-1; 13 bases line up with TRBD2. The J segment lost 10 bases and the V segment lost 6 bases, leaving 12 bases of the junction unmatched. The CDR3 is 16 amino acids. Germline lookup yields CDR1 MNHEY and CDR2 SVGEGT. The CDR3 loop reads CASSHLTSGGVNEQFF. The CDR3 nucleotides are TGTGCCAGCAGCCACCTCACTAGCGGGGGGGTTAACGAGCAGTTCTTC.

This clone was seen only once. This chain joins TRBV5-1 and TRBJ2-3; possibly TRBD1 for D (6 bases). Germline CDR1 SGHRS, CDR2 YFSETQ. The CDR3 sequence is 15 residues long. The ends were cut back, 2 bases at V and 1 base at J, with 11 bases in the middle. The CDR3 bases are TGCGCCAGCAGCTTACAGGGCTCTGGCACAGATACGCAGTATTTT. Protein: CASSLQGSGTDTQYF.

The chain joins TRBV7-9 to TRBJ1-2, with D hard to call. The CDR3 has 14 residues. V was pared by 1 base and J by 4 bases, with 10 bases between. Germline V gene sequence: CDR1 SEHNR, CDR2 FQNEAQ (reference sequence). The CDR3 reads CASSLVMGSYGYTF. DNA for the CDR3: TGTGCCAGCAGCTTAGTAATGGGAAGCTATGGCTACACCTTC.

The chain joins TRBV30 to TRBJ2-7; the match to TRBD2 covers 8 bases. CDR3 length: 17 amino acids. V trimming: 0 bases; J trimming: 2 bases; junction bases outside the gene matches: 12. Germline lookup yields CDR1 GTSNPN and CDR2 SVGIG (reference sequence). In DNA form, the CDR3 reads TGTGCCTGGAGTGTTTTTGAGCGGGAGAGATCCCCCTACGAGCAGTACTTC. Protein product: CAWSVFERERSPYEQYF.

The chain is built from TRBV29-1 and TRBJ2-1; 7 bases align to TRBD2. Germline CDR1 reads SQVTM; CDR2 reads ANQGSEA. This CDR3 is built from 13 residues. V lost 4 bases to trimming and J lost 3 bases; unmatched junction nucleotides: 3. The CDR3 region has the DNA TGCAGCGTTGTTGGGACTAACTACAATGAGCAGTTCTTC. Encoded protein: CSVVGTNYNEQFF.

This clone showed up just once. The chain joins TRBV5-6 to TRBJ2-7; possibly TRBD2 for D (6 bases). V was pared by 3 bases and J by 0 bases, with 22 bases between. Germline V gives CDR1 SGHDT, CDR2 YYEEEE. The CDR3 has 18 amino acids. DNA of the CDR3: TGTGCCAGCAGCTCTCCATTGGTAGCGGATACCAGCTCCTACGAGCAGTACTTC. Translated, it gives CASSSPLVADTSSYEQYF. Supplemented by reference TRBV5-6 and TRBJ2-7, the full variable domain reads DAGVTQSPTHLIKTRGQQVTLRCSPKSGHDTVSWYQQALGQGPQFIFQYYEEEERQRGNFPDRFSGHQFPNYSSELNVNALLLGDSALYLCASSSPLVADTSSYEQYFGPGTRLTVT.

The chain carries TRBV28 and TRBJ2-3; no definite D call. CDR1 MDHEN and CDR2 SYDVKM come from the germline V gene. The CDR3 has 16 residues. Trimming took off 2 bases at V and 0 bases at J, with 12 bases between the two ends. CDR3 sequence (DNA): TGTGCCAGCAGTTTACGCCCACCACCTAGCACAGATACGCAGTATTTT. It yields the protein CASSLRPPPSTDTQYF.

This chain uses TRBV6-2 or TRBV6-3 with TRBJ1-5; 7 bases map to TRBD1. The CDR3 length is 19 residues. With 4 bases clipped from V and 1 base from J, the junction kept 16 bases outside the gene matches. In germline, CDR1 is MNHEY, CDR2 SVGEGT. The CDR3 spells CASSFTLGGANWSNQPQHF. The CDR3, as DNA: TGTGCCAGCAGTTTCACCTTAGGGGGCGCGAATTGGAGCAATCAGCCCCAGCATTTT.

V and J are TRBV27 and TRBJ2-5; 16 positions match TRBD2. This CDR3 is 18 amino acids long. Losses at the gene ends were 5 bases for V and 2 bases for J; bases not matched to a gene: 8. CDR1 is MNHEY and CDR2 is SMNVEV in the germline V gene (reference sequence). In DNA, the CDR3 is TGTGCCAGCAGTCCCGGGACTAGCGGGAGGGCCTGGCAAGAGACCCAGTACTTC. This sequence encodes CASSPGTSGRAWQETQYF.